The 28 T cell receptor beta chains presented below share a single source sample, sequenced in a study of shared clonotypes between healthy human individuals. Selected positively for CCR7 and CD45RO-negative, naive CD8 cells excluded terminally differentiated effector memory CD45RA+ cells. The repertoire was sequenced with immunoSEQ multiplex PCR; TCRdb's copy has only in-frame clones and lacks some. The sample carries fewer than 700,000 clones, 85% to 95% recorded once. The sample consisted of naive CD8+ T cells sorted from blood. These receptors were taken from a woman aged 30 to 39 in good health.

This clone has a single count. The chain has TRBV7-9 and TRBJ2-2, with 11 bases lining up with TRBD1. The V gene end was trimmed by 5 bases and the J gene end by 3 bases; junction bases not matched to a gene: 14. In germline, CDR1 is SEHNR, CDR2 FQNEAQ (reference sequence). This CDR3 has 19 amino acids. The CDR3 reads CASSPKFGQGARDTGELFF. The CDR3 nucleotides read TGTGCCAGCAGCCCCAAATTCGGACAGGGGGCGAGGGACACCGGGGAGCTGTTTTTT.

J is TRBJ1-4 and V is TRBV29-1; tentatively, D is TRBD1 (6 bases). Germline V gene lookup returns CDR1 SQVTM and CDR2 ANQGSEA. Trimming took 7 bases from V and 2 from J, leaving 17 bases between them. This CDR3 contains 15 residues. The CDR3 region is CSEPLNRATNEKLFF. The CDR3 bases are TGCAGCGAACCCTTAAACAGGGCCACTAATGAAAAACTGTTTTTT. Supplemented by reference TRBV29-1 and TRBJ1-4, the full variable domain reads SAVISQKPSRDICQRGTSLTIQCQVDSQVTMMFWYRQQPGQSLTLIATANQGSEATYESGFVIDKFPISRPNLTFSTLTVSNMSPEDSSIYLCSEPLNRATNEKLFFGSGTQLSVL.

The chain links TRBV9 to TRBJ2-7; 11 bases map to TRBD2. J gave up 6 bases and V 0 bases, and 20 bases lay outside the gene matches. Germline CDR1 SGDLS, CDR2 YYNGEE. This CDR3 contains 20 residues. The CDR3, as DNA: TGTGCCAGCAGCGTAGGACAGGGCTCACTAGCGGGGGCCTCCTCATTCGAGCAGTACTTC. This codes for CASSVGQGSLAGASSFEQYF.

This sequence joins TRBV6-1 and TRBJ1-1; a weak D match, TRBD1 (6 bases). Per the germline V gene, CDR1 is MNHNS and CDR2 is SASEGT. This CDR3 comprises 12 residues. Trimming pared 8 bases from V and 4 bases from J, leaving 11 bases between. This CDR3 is CASLGGVTEAFF. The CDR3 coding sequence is TGTGCCAGCTTGGGGGGCGTCACTGAAGCTTTCTTT.

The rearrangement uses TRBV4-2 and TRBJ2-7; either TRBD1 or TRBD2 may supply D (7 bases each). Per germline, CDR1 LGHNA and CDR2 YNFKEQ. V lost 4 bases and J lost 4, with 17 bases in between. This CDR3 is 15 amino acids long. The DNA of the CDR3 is TGTGCCAGCAGCCTTAGCGGGCAGGGGGGTTACGAGCAGTACTTC. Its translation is CASSLSGQGGYEQYF.

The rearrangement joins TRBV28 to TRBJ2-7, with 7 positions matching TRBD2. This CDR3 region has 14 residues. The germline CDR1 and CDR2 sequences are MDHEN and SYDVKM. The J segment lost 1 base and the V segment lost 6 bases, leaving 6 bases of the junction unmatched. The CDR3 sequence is CASRTASGSYEQYF. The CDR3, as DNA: TGTGCCAGCAGAACCGCTAGCGGTTCCTACGAGCAGTACTTC.

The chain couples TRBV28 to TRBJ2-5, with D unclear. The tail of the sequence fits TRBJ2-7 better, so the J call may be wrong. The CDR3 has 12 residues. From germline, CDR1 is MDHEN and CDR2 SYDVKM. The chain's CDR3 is CASSLDLYEQYF. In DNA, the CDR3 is TGTGCCAGCAGCCTCGATCTCTACGAGCAGTACTTC.

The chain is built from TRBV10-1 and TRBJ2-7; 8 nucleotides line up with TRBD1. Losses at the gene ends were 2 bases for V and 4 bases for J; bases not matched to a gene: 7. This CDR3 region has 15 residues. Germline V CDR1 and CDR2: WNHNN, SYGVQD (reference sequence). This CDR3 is CASSEGQGASYEQYF. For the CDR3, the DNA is TGCGCCAGCAGTGAGGGGCAGGGGGCAAGTTACGAGCAGTACTTC.

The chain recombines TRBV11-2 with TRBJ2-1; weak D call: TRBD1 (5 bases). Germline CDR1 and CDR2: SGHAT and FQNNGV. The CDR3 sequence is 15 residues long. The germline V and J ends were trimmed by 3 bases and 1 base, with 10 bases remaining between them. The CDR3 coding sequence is TGTGCCAGCAGCTTCAGGGCAGGATCCTACAATGAGCAGTTCTTC. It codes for CASSFRAGSYNEQFF.

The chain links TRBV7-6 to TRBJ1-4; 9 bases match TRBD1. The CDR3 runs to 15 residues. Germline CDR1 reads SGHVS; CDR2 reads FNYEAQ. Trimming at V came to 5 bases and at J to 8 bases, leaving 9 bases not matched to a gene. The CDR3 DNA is TGTGCCAGCAGCCCAATCGGGACAGGGAACGAAAAACTGTTTTTT. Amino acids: CASSPIGTGNEKLFF.

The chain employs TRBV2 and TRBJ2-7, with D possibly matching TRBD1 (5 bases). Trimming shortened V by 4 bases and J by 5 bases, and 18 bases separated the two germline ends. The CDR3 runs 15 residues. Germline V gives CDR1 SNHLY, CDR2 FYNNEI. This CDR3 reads CASSGRQGWGDEQYF. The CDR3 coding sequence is TGTGCCAGCAGTGGCCGGCAGGGTTGGGGCGACGAGCAGTACTTC.

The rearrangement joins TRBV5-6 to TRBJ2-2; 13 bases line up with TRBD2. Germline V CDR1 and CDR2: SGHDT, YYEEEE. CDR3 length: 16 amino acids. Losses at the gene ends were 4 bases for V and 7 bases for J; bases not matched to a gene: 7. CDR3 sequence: CASSLGLAGDNGELFF. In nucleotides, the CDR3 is TGTGCCAGCAGCCTAGGACTAGCGGGAGACAACGGGGAGCTGTTTTTT.

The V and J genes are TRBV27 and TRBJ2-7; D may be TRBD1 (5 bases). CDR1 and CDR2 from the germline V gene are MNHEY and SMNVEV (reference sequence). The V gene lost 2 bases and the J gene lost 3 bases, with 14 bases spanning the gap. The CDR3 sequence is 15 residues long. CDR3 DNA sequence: TGTGCCAGCAGTTTAGTAGGGGCACCCGACTACGAGCAGTACTTC. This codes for CASSLVGAPDYEQYF.

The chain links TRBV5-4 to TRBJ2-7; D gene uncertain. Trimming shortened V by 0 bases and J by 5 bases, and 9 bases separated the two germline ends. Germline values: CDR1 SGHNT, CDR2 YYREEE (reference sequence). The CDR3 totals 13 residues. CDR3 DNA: TGTGCCAGCAGCTTGGACAGCATCCACGAGCAGTACTTC. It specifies CASSLDSIHEQYF.

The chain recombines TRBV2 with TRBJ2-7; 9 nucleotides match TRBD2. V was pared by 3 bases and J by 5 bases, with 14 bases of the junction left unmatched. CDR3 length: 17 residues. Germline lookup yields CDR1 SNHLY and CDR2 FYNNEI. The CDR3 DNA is TGTGCCAGCAGTGAGACTAATGTAGCGGGAGAAATGAACGAGCAGTACTTC. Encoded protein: CASSETNVAGEMNEQYF.

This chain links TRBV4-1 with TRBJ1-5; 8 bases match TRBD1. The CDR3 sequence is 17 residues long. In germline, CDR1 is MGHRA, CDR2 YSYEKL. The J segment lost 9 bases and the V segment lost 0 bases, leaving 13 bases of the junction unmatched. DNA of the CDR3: TGCGCCAGCAGCCAAGATTTCGACAGGGGTTTTGATGGGCCCCAGCATTTT. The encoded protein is CASSQDFDRGFDGPQHF.

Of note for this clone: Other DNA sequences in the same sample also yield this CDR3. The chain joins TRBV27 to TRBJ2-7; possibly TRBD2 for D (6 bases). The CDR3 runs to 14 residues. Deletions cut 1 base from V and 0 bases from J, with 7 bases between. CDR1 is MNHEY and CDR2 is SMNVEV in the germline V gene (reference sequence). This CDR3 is CASSLLGGSYEQYF. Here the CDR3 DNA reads TGTGCCAGCAGTTTATTGGGGGGCTCCTACGAGCAGTACTTC.

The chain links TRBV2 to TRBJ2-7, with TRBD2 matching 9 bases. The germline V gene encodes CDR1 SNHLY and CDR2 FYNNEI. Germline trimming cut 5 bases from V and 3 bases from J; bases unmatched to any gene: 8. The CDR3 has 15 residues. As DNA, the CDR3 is TGTGCCAGCAGTTACAAGACTAGCGGTTACTACGAGCAGTACTTC. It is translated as CASSYKTSGYYEQYF.

The chain's CDR3 is CASSLVTGVEETQYF. CDR3 sequence (DNA): TGTGCCAGCAGCTTGGTGACGGGAGTGGAAGAGACCCAGTACTTC. The V gene is TRBV5-6, the J gene TRBJ2-5; TRBD2 is a possible D gene (6 bases). Trimming removed 0 bases at V and 3 bases at J, with 12 bases between. This CDR3 comprises 15 residues. CDR1 is SGHDT and CDR2 is YYEEEE in the germline V gene.

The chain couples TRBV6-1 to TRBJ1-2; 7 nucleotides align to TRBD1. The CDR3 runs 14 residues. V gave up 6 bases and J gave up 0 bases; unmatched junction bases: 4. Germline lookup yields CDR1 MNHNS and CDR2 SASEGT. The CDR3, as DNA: TGTGCCAGCAGCGCGACAGGGTCTAACTATGGCTACACCTTC. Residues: CASSATGSNYGYTF.

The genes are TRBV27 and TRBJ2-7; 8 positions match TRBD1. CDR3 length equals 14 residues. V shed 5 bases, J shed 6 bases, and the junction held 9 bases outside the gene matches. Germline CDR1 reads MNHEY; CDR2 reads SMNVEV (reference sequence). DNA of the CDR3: TGTGCCAGCAGTCTGGGACAGGCTTTGGGCGAGCAGTACTTC. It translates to CASSLGQALGEQYF.

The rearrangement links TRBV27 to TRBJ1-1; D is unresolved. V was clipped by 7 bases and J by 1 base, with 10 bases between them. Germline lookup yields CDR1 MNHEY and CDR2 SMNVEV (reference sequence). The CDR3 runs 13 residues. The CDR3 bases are TGTGCCAGCACTGGGCCTGGGAACACTGAAGCTTTCTTT. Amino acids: CASTGPGNTEAFF.

The DNA for the CDR3 is TGTGCCAGCAGTTTAAGGGTGGTCACTGAAGCTTTCTTT. Translating it yields CASSLRVVTEAFF. The chain couples TRBV28 to TRBJ1-1; D remains ambiguous. Looked up from germline, CDR1 is MDHEN and CDR2 is SYDVKM. The CDR3 consists of 13 residues. Trimming removed 2 bases at V and 4 bases at J, with 8 bases between.

The CDR3 spells CASSESMNTEAFF. The CDR3 coding sequence is TGTGCCAGCAGTGAGTCGATGAACACTGAAGCTTTCTTT. V and J are TRBV2 and TRBJ1-1; D gene uncertain. The germline gives CDR1 SNHLY, CDR2 FYNNEI. Trimming shortened V by 3 bases and J by 0 bases, and 5 bases separated the two germline ends. This CDR3 region has 13 residues.

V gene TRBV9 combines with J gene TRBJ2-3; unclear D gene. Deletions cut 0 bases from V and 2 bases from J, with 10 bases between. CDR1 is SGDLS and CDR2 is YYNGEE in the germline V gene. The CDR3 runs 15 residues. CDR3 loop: CASSVDQPFTDTQYF. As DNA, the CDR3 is TGTGCCAGCAGCGTAGACCAACCCTTCACAGATACGCAGTATTTT. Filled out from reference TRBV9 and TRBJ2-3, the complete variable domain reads DSGVTQTPKHLITATGQRVTLRCSPRSGDLSVYWYQQSLDQGLQFLIQYYNGEERAKGNILERFSAQQFPDLHSELNLSSLELGDSALYFCASSVDQPFTDTQYFGPGTRLTVL.

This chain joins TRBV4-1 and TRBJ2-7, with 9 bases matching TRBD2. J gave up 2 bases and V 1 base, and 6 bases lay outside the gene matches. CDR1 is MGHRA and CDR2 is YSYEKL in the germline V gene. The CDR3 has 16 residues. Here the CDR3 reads CASSQVATSGTYEQYF. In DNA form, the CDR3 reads TGCGCCAGCAGCCAAGTCGCGACTAGCGGCACCTACGAGCAGTACTTC.

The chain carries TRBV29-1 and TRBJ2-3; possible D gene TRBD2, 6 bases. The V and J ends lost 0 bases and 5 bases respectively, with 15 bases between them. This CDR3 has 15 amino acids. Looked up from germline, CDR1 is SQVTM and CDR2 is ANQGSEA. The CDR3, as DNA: TGCAGCGTTGAAGATCTTGGCGGGAAGGTAGATACGCAGTATTTT. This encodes CSVEDLGGKVDTQYF.

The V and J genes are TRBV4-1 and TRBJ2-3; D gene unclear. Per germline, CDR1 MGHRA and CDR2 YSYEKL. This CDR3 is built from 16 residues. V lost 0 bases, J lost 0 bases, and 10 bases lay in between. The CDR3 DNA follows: TGCGCCAGCAGCCAAGAGGGCAGTTCGAGCACAGATACGCAGTATTTT. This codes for CASSQEGSSSTDTQYF.